This T cell receptor beta chain was retrieved from a study of OX40 agonist ivuxolimab in advanced cancers. With respect to the entire study: The costimulatory receptor OX40 (CD134) was targeted by ivuxolimab, a fully human IgG2 agonistic monoclonal antibody. Intravenous ivuxolimab was administered to patients every 2 weeks at six dose levels: 0.01, 0.1, 0.3, 1.5, 3 and 10 mg/kg. Of the roughly 51 dose-escalation patients, hepatocellular carcinoma was present in roughly 19, melanoma in approximately 15, renal cell carcinoma in 9 and head and neck cancer in 9. In the dose-escalation cohort, approximately 82% of patients were male, and the mean age was approximately 60 years, with a range of 23 to 79. Prior anti-PD-1, anti-PD-L1 or anti-CTLA-4 therapy was permitted, and checkpoint inhibitors had been received by 30% to 40% of dose-escalation patients. Partial responses were achieved by three dose-escalation patients, of whom one had hepatocellular carcinoma and two had cutaneous melanoma. Peripheral TCRbeta sequencing aimed to test whether ivuxolimab altered TCR sequence diversity and caused clonal T-cell expansion. The monotherapy dose-escalation portion (N = 52 patients) of the phase I ivuxolimab trial is reported in the paper.

Details on this clone: What this receptor recognizes is not known. No base-level quality is on record; no much larger clone is a single base apart.

Genomic DNA was isolated from the sorted cells so that the TCRbeta CDR3 region could be sequenced. The immunoSEQ Assay was used to sequence the TCRbeta CDR3 regions. Held by TCRdb, this immuneACCESS table contains in-frame sequences only and omits some clones. Under half of the omission traces to an unresolved V gene where checked; the cause of the rest is unknown. Counted in this sample were tens of thousands of clones; approximately 70% of them appeared once. The biggest ten clones account for about 20% of the sample. The trial excluded patients who had a history of autoimmune disease or who were on systemic immunosuppression. Peripheral blood for TCR sequencing was collected from all dose cohorts at baseline, on cycle 4 day 1, and on cycle 7 day 1. The samples were drawn from a first-in-human, open-label, multicenter phase I dose-escalation trial of ivuxolimab. Adults with locally advanced or metastatic melanoma, renal cell carcinoma, hepatocellular carcinoma or head and neck squamous cell carcinoma were enrolled in the trial. Before TCR sequencing, CD4+ and CD8+ T cells were separately sorted from peripheral blood.

Overall results and qualifications from the work: Which antigens the clonally expanded peripheral T cells were specific for was not determined. After ivuxolimab, CD8+ T cells had more expanded clones than CD4+ T cells on average. In the 0.1-3.0 mg/kg groups, partial responders had among the lowest normalized peripheral clonal expansion, particularly in CD8+ T cells. Low levels of normalized T-cell clonal expansion were also seen in some patients who did not respond. At doses of 0.1 to 3.0 mg/kg, clonal expansion of both CD4+ and CD8+ blood T cells was observed from baseline to week 6.

The CDR3 goes from the cysteine to the phenylalanine over 15 residues. Just CDR3 DNA is preserved here, 45 bases in frame from base 1. Relative to germline, V is missing 3 bases and J is missing 5 bases, with 5 bases of the junction outside any gene match. The germline V gene (reference sequence) yields MNHEY for CDR1 and SMNVEV for CDR2. This specimen consisted of CD4+ or CD8+ T cells sorted from blood, obtained in a trial of the OX40 agonist ivuxolimab. The chain couples TRBV27 to TRBJ2-1, with 9 junctional bases fitting TRBD2. The clonotype was recovered from an adult with an advanced solid tumor such as melanoma, head and neck, liver or kidney cancer. The CDR3 corresponds to CASSLGGGVDNEQFF. The nucleotide sequence is TGTGCCAGCAGTTTGGGCGGGGGGGTAGACAATGAGCAGTTCTTC.